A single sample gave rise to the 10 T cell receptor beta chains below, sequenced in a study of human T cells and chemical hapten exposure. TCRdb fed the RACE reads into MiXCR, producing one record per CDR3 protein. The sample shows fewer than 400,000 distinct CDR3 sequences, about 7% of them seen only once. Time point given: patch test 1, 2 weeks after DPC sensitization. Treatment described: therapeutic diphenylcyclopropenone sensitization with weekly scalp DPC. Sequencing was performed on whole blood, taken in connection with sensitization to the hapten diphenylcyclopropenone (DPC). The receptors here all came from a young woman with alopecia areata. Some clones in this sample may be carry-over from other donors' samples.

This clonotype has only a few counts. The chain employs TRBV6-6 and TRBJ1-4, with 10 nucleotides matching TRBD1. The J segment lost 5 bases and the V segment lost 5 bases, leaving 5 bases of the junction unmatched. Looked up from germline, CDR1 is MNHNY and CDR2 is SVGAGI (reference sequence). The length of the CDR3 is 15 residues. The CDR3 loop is CASSPWTGGNEKLFF. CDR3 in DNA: TGTGCCAGCAGTCCGTGGACAGGGGGAAATGAAAAACTGTTTTTT.

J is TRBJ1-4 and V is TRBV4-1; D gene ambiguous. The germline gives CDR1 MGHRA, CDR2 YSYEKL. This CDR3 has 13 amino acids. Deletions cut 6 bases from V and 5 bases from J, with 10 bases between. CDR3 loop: CASSPLLNEKLFF. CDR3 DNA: TGCGCCAGCAGTCCTCTCCTAAATGAAAAACTGTTTTTT.

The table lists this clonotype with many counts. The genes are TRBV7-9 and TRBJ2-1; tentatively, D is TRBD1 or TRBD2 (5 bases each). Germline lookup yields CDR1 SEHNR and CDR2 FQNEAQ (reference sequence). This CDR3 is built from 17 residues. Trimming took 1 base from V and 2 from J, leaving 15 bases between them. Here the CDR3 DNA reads TGTGCCAGCAGCTTAGTTGGGACGGGGATCACCTACAATGAGCAGTTCTTC. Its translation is CASSLVGTGITYNEQFF.

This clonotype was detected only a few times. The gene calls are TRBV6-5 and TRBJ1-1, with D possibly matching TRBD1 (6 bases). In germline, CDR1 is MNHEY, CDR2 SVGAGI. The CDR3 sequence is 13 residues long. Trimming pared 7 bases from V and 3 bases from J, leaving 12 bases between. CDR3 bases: TGTGCCAGCAATAGACAGGCGTACACTGAAGCTTTCTTT. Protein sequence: CASNRQAYTEAFF.

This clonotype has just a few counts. CDR3 residues: CASSFSFCQTLPEQYF. The CDR3 DNA reads as TGTGCCAGCAGTTTTAGTTTTTGTCAGACCCTGCCAGAGCAGTACTTC. This rearrangement joins TRBV28 to TRBJ2-7; D gene unclear. Trimming removed 3 bases at V and 7 bases at J, with 22 bases between. The CDR3 is made up of 16 amino acids. From germline, CDR1 is MDHEN and CDR2 SYDVKM.

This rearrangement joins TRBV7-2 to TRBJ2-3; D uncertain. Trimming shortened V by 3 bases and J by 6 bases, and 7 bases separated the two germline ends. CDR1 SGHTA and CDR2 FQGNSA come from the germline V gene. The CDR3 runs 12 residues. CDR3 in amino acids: CASSFNLDTQYF. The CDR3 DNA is TGTGCCAGCAGCTTTAATTTGGATACGCAGTATTTT.

The CDR3 DNA sequence: TGTGCCAGCAGTTTAGGCCCGGGAAGCACTGAAGCTTTCTTT. Translation gives CASSLGPGSTEAFF. The rearrangement uses TRBV12-3 or TRBV12-4 and TRBJ1-1; D is ambiguous. The CDR3 sequence is 14 residues long. V lost 1 base and J lost 4, with 10 bases in between.

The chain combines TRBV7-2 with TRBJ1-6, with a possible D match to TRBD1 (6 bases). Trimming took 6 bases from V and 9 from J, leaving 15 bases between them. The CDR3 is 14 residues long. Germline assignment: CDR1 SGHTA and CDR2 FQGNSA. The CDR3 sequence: CASRLQGVGSPLHF. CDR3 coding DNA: TGTGCCAGCAGGTTACAGGGAGTAGGTTCACCCCTCCACTTT.

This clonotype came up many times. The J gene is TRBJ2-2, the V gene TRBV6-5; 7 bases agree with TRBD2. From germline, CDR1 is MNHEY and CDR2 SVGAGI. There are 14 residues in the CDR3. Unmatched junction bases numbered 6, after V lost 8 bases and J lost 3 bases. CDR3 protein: CASCRGGDTGELFF. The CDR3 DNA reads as TGTGCCAGCTGTCGCGGGGGAGACACCGGGGAGCTGTTTTTT.

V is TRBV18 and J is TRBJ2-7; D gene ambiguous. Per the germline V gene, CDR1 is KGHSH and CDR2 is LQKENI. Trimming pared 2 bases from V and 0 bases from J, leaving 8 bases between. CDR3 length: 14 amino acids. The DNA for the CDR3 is TGTGCCAGCTCACCAAGCCAAGGCTCCTACGAGCAGTACTTC. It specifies CASSPSQGSYEQYF.